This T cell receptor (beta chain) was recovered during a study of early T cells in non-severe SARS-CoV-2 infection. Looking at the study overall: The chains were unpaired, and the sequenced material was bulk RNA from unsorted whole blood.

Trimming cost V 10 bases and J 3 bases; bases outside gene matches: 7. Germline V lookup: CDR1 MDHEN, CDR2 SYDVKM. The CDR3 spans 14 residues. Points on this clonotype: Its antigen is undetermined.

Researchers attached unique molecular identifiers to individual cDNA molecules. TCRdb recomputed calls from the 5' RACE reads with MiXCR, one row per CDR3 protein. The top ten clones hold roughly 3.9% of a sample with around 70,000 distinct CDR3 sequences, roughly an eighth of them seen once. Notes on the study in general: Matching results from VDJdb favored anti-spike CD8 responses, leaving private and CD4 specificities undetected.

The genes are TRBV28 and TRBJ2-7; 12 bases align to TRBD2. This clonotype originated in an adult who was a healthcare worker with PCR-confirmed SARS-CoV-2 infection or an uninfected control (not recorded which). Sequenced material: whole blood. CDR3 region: CATRTSGANYEQYF. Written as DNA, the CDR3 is TGTGCCACACGGACTAGCGGGGCCAACTACGAGCAGTACTTC.